This T cell receptor (beta chain) came from a study of shared clonotypes between healthy human individuals. Regarding the study as a whole: The researchers took only blood, and tissue repertoires probably look different.

Some clones are missing from TCRdb's copy, which holds only in-frame ones; the method was immunoSEQ multiplex PCR. Of around 2,000,000 clones in the sample, about 92% were seen once. Regarding this clone: Its matching antigen is unknown.

Terminally differentiated effector memory CD45RA+ cells were excluded from the naive CD8 cells, which were CD45RO-negative and positively selected for CCR7. The CDR3 has 13 residues. The V and J ends lost 3 bases and 4 bases respectively, with 7 bases between them. Germline V CDR1 and CDR2: SGHVS, FNYEAQ. J is TRBJ1-5 and V is TRBV7-6; no firm D call. The sequence was obtained from a man aged 18-30 years in good health. Some clones in this sample may be carry-over from other donors' samples. Sample: naive CD8+ T cells from PBMCs. The CDR3 DNA reads TGTGCCAGCAGCTTTCGGCTGAATCAGCCCCAGCATTTT. Its protein is CASSFRLNQPQHF.